These 9 T cell receptor beta chains were all obtained from the same sample, sequenced in a study of CD8+ T cells in alopecia areata. Investigators isolated RNA and reverse transcribed it into cDNA to act as the sequencing template. TCRdb's copy holds only in-frame clones and misses some; the assay was immunoSEQ multiplex PCR. Here the sample spans fewer than 110,000 clones, around 59% being singletons. Sequencing was performed on CD4+ T cells sorted from blood. The receptors come from a human donor in good health.

This chain uses TRBV13 with TRBJ1-6, with no clear D. This CDR3 has 18 residues. Germline CDR1 PRHDT, CDR2 FYEKMQ (reference sequence). V lost 4 bases and J 0 bases, leaving 16 bases between the germline ends. This CDR3 is CASSSSRSQSSYNSPLHF. The CDR3 region has the DNA TGTGCCAGCAGCTCCTCCAGGAGCCAGAGCTCCTATAATTCACCCCTCCACTTT.

The chain carries TRBV30 and TRBJ2-5, with a weak D call TRBD2 (6 bases). Trimming cost V 0 bases and J 2 bases, with 19 bases left between them. The V gene's germline CDR1 is GTSNPN and CDR2 SVGIG (reference sequence). There are 17 residues in the CDR3. CDR3 sequence (DNA): TGTGCCTGGAGTGTAGCCCGACGACTAGTGGGTCAAGAGACCCAGTACTTC. As protein: CAWSVARRLVGQETQYF.

This clone came up a few times. The rearrangement joins TRBV23-1 to TRBJ1-1; D is uncertain. TRBV23-1 is marked as an open reading frame, function uncertain. The V and J ends lost 2 bases and 11 bases respectively, with 12 bases between them. The CDR3 runs to 12 residues. CDR3 nucleotide sequence: TGCGCCAGCAGTCAACTTCTATGGTGGGCTTTCTTT. Translation: CASSQLLWWAFF.

The rearrangement joins TRBV5-1 to TRBJ2-5, with D perhaps given as TRBD1 or TRBD2 (5 bases each). CDR1 SGHRS and CDR2 YFSETQ come from the germline V gene. CDR3 length: 15 amino acids. Deletions cut 2 bases from V and 3 bases from J, with 14 bases between. CDR3 protein: CASSFGASLKETQYF. The CDR3 nucleotides are TGCGCCAGCAGCTTTGGGGCTAGCTTAAAAGAGACCCAGTACTTC.

The rearrangement joins TRBV6-1 to TRBJ2-7; D not resolved. The CDR3 length is 13 residues. V lost 4 bases and J 5 bases, leaving 12 bases between the germline ends. The germline gives CDR1 MNHNS, CDR2 SASEGT. CDR3 in DNA: TGTGCCAGCAGTGTGGGCCGGACCGACGAGCAGTACTTC. It is translated as CASSVGRTDEQYF.

This clone was recorded a few times. The rearrangement uses TRBV19 and TRBJ1-5; 7 bases are a match to TRBD1. Germline CDR1 and CDR2: LNHDA and SQIVND (reference sequence). V was pared by 2 bases and J by 6 bases, with 4 bases of the junction left unmatched. The CDR3 extends over 14 amino acids. CDR3 DNA: TGTGCCAGTAGTATAACAGGGGATTTTCAGCCCCAGCATTTT. Translated: CASSITGDFQPQHF.

This chain links TRBV7-8 with TRBJ2-5, with 9 bases lining up with TRBD2. The V segment lost 2 bases and the J segment 2 bases; nucleotides outside the gene matches: 6. The CDR3 length is 16 residues. The germline CDR1 and CDR2 sequences are SGHVS and FQNEAQ. CDR3 bases: TGTGCCAGCAGCTTAAATCCAGCGGGGGGTCAAGAGACCCAGTACTTC. The encoded protein is CASSLNPAGGQETQYF.

This clone has a handful of counts. The chain carries TRBV6-5 and TRBJ2-1; D not certain. The CDR3 runs 14 residues. The germline V gene encodes CDR1 MNHEY and CDR2 SVGAGI. Trimming took 2 bases from V and 4 from J, leaving 9 bases between them. In nucleotides, the CDR3 is TGTGCCAGCAGTTACGGGTTAGCTTACAATGAGCAGTTCTTC. Its translation: CASSYGLAYNEQFF.

The rearrangement joins TRBV5-6 to TRBJ2-3, with 10 bases identical to TRBD2. The CDR3 has 15 residues. The germline gives CDR1 SGHDT, CDR2 YYEEEE. V was pared by 5 bases and J by 4 bases, with 7 bases of the junction left unmatched. CDR3 in DNA: TGTGCCAGCAGTAGGGCTAGCGGGGGATCAGATACGCAGTATTTT. The encoded protein is CASSRASGGSDTQYF.